These 25 T cell receptor beta chains were all obtained from the same sample, sequenced in a study of T cells in Graves' hyperthyroidism and ophthalmopathy. Amplification yielded TCR beta CDR3 regions, with RNA transcripts as the source. RT-PCR in the first round (using the HTBI primer set) targeted the TCR CDR3. MiXCR was run by TCRdb on the multiplex PCR reads, yielding one entry per CDR3 protein. Of around 690,000 distinct CDR3 sequences listed, about 18% are singletons. Sequencing was performed on blood. The source of these receptors is a man in his forties or fifties with Graves' hyperthyroidism.

This chain links TRBV7-2 with TRBJ2-7; TRBD2 agrees at 8 bases. Trimming at V came to 1 base and at J to 3 bases, leaving 8 bases not matched to a gene. The germline V gene encodes CDR1 SGHTA and CDR2 FQGNSA. This CDR3 has 16 amino acids. This chain's CDR3 is CASSLVRSSGSYEQYF. CDR3 sequence (DNA): TGTGCCAGCAGCTTAGTCCGATCGAGCGGGAGCTACGAGCAGTACTTC.

This clonotype was counted many times. The rearrangement uses TRBV28 and TRBJ2-5, with D unresolved. The CDR3 extends over 13 amino acids. CDR1 is MDHEN and CDR2 is SYDVKM in the germline V gene. Deletions cut 3 bases from V and 2 bases from J, with 7 bases between. The DNA for the CDR3 is TGTGCCAGCAGTTTTAACCGTCAAGAGACCCAGTACTTC. This gives the protein CASSFNRQETQYF.

This clonotype showed up many times. The chain has TRBV19 and TRBJ2-5, with 7 bases matching TRBD2. The J segment lost 3 bases and the V segment lost 4 bases, leaving 5 bases of the junction unmatched. Germline values: CDR1 LNHDA, CDR2 SQIVND (reference sequence). The CDR3 length is 14 residues. In nucleotides, the CDR3 is TGTGCCAGTAGTAGGCTAGCGGAGAAAGAGACCCAGTACTTC. This encodes CASSRLAEKETQYF.

This clonotype was picked up many times. The genes are TRBV28 and TRBJ2-7, with 9 bases fitting TRBD1. Germline lookup yields CDR1 MDHEN and CDR2 SYDVKM. The CDR3 runs 15 residues. Trimming at V came to 4 bases and at J to 4 bases, leaving 8 bases not matched to a gene. The CDR3 spells CASSSTGGGSYEQYF. CDR3 in DNA: TGTGCCAGCAGTTCCACAGGGGGCGGTTCATACGAGCAGTACTTC. The whole variable domain, filled in from reference TRBV28 and TRBJ2-7, reads DVKVTQSSRYLVKRTGEKVFLECVQDMDHENMFWYRQDPGLGLRLIYFSYDVKMKEKGDIPEGYSVSREKKERFSLILESASTNQTSMYLCASSSTGGGSYEQYFGPGTRLTVT.

This chain uses TRBV13 with TRBJ2-5; 9 bases align to TRBD1. V lost 1 base, J lost 1 base, and 4 bases stayed unmatched. This CDR3 is 16 amino acids long. The V gene's germline CDR1 is PRHDT and CDR2 FYEKMQ (reference sequence). DNA for the CDR3: TGTGCCAGCAGCTTAGCAAGGACAGGGGTCCAAGAGACCCAGTACTTC. Its translation: CASSLARTGVQETQYF. Using reference TRBV13 and TRBJ2-5 for the parts outside the CDR3, the full variable domain is AAGVIQSPRHLIKEKRETATLKCYPIPRHDTVYWYQQGPGQDPQFLISFYEKMQSDKGSIPDRFSAQQFSDYHSELNMSSLELGDSALYFCASSLARTGVQETQYFGPGTRLLVL.

Here the CDR3 DNA reads TGTGCCAGTAGTATCCCTTCTTGGAGATCCAATGAGCAGTTCTTC. Protein: CASSIPSWRSNEQFF. This chain connects TRBV19 to TRBJ2-1; no definite D call. Germline V gene lookup returns CDR1 LNHDA and CDR2 SQIVND (reference sequence). V was cut by 3 bases and J by 6 bases, with 15 bases left in between. The CDR3 runs 15 residues. The complete variable domain, with remaining parts taken from reference TRBV19 and TRBJ2-1, reads DGGITQSPKYLFRKEGQNVTLSCEQNLNHDAMYWYRQDPGQGLRLIYYSQIVNDFQKGDIAEGYSVSREKKESFPLTVTSAQKNPTAFYLCASSIPSWRSNEQFFGPGTRLTVL.

This clonotype showed up just a few times. This chain links TRBV5-1 with TRBJ2-7, with TRBD2 as a possible D gene (5 bases). Germline V CDR1 and CDR2: SGHRS, YFSETQ. V was pared by 0 bases and J by 3 bases, with 13 bases between. The CDR3 spans 15 residues. The CDR3 bases are TGCGCCAGCAGCTTGGCGGCTAGCAGGAGCTACGAGCAGTACTTC. Translation: CASSLAASRSYEQYF.

The chain is built from TRBV7-3 and TRBJ1-1; perhaps TRBD1 as D (6 bases). The germline V and J ends were trimmed by 2 bases and 5 bases, with 15 bases remaining between them. Germline CDR1 reads SGHTA; CDR2 reads FQGTGA. The CDR3 contains 15 residues. In DNA form, the CDR3 reads TGTGCCAGCAGCTTAGTTCCCAGGGGAGGGACTGAAGCTTTCTTT. Translating it yields CASSLVPRGGTEAFF.

There are many counts of this clonotype. This rearrangement joins TRBV20-1 to TRBJ2-5, with no clear D. CDR1 is DFQATT, CDR2 SNEGSKA, per germline (reference sequence). V shed 2 bases and J shed 4 bases, with 17 bases lying between them. This CDR3 has 15 amino acids. The DNA for the CDR3 is TGCAGTGCTAGAAGTACACAAACTGATCGAGAGACCCAGTACTTC. This sequence encodes CSARSTQTDRETQYF.

This clonotype was counted ten times or more. The gene calls are TRBV7-2 and TRBJ2-3; 11 bases match TRBD2. Germline trimming cut 0 bases from V and 5 bases from J; bases unmatched to any gene: 7. This CDR3 region has 17 residues. CDR1 is SGHTA, CDR2 FQGNSA, per germline. The CDR3: CASSLAGVAGGQDTQYF. CDR3 in DNA: TGTGCCAGCAGCTTAGCGGGAGTAGCGGGAGGGCAAGATACGCAGTATTTT.

This clonotype has ten or more counts. The chain carries TRBV27 and TRBJ1-5; perhaps TRBD1 as D (5 bases). With 5 bases removed from V and 3 bases from J, the gap between germline ends came to 17 bases. From germline, CDR1 is MNHEY and CDR2 SMNVEV (reference sequence). The CDR3 runs 16 residues. The CDR3 nucleotides are TGTGCCAGCAGTCCCCTGGTAGGGGCCAACAATCAGCCCCAGCATTTT. Protein sequence: CASSPLVGANNQPQHF.

This clonotype was seen ten or more times. The chain joins TRBV2 to TRBJ1-1; D gene uncertain. The CDR3 consists of 14 residues. Trimming stripped 2 bases from V and 0 bases from J, with 7 bases between. CDR1 and CDR2 (germline): SNHLY, FYNNEI. The CDR3 protein is CASSERVLNTEAFF. The CDR3, as DNA: TGTGCCAGCAGTGAAAGGGTACTGAACACTGAAGCTTTCTTT.

This clonotype was counted ten times or more. This sequence joins TRBV6-2 or TRBV6-3 and TRBJ2-3; D unresolved. CDR3 length: 14 amino acids. Germline V CDR1 and CDR2: MNHEY, SVGEGT. The germline V and J ends were trimmed by 7 bases and 2 bases, with 13 bases remaining between them. The CDR3 region is CASTAGTYTDTQYF. DNA of the CDR3: TGTGCCAGCACTGCAGGCACCTACACAGATACGCAGTATTTT.

The rearrangement links TRBV18 to TRBJ2-3; 12 nucleotides align to TRBD2. Germline V gives CDR1 KGHSH, CDR2 LQKENI. This CDR3 spans 19 amino acids. Trimming at V came to 0 bases and at J to 0 bases, leaving 7 bases not matched to a gene. As DNA, the CDR3 is TGTGCCAGCTCACCACCGTTACTAGCGGGAGGTGAGAGCACAGATACGCAGTATTTT. This codes for CASSPPLLAGGESTDTQYF.

This clonotype was seen ten or more times. V usage is TRBV29-1 and J usage is TRBJ2-1; 7 positions match TRBD2. The CDR3 runs to 12 residues. Germline lookup yields CDR1 SQVTM and CDR2 ANQGSEA. V shed 8 bases and J 2 bases; nucleotides not matched to a gene: 3. CDR3 in DNA: TGCAGCTCTAGCGGAACCTACAATGAGCAGTTCTTC. Its protein is CSSSGTYNEQFF.

This clonotype has at least ten counts. The chain recombines TRBV7-2 with TRBJ1-1, with a possible D match to TRBD1 (5 bases). Trimming shortened V by 3 bases and J by 1 base, and 9 bases separated the two germline ends. This CDR3 is 14 amino acids long. CDR1 and CDR2 (germline): SGHTA, FQGNSA. The CDR3 coding sequence is TGTGCCAGCAGCTTGGGACGGACGAACACTGAAGCTTTCTTT. Translated: CASSLGRTNTEAFF.

This clonotype was picked up many times. V usage is TRBV5-1 and J usage is TRBJ2-5, with D tentatively TRBD1 (6 bases). CDR3 length: 16 amino acids. Trimming shortened V by 4 bases and J by 5 bases, and 21 bases separated the two germline ends. Per the germline V gene, CDR1 is SGHRS and CDR2 is YFSETQ. The chain's CDR3 is CASSPGLAGATETQYF. CDR3 nucleotides: TGCGCCAGCAGCCCTGGTTTGGCAGGGGCCACCGAGACCCAGTACTTC.

This rearrangement joins TRBV12-3 or TRBV12-4 to TRBJ1-1; D unresolved. V shed 7 bases and J shed 8 bases, with 11 bases lying between them. The CDR3 runs 11 residues. In DNA, the CDR3 is TGTGCCAGCACCCTGACGGACGAAGCTTTCTTT. It encodes CASTLTDEAFF.

This clonotype was recorded at least ten times. The chain links TRBV10-3 to TRBJ2-1, with unresolved D. This CDR3 has 15 residues. V was trimmed by 3 bases and J by 3 bases, leaving 12 bases between them. The germline V gene has CDR1 ENHRY and CDR2 SYGVKD. CDR3 sequence (DNA): TGTGCCATCAGTGACAATAGGGTGAGCTACAATGAGCAGTTCTTC. Its protein product is CAISDNRVSYNEQFF.

This clonotype was recorded many times. The rearrangement links TRBV6-2 or TRBV6-3 to TRBJ2-7; possible D gene TRBD1, 6 bases. The CDR3 is 13 residues long. Trimming left V 7 bases short and J 3 bases short, with 13 bases between. From germline, CDR1 is MNHEY and CDR2 SVGEGT. The DNA for the CDR3 is TGTGCCAGCAATCGGCTAGGGGGCTACGAGCAGTACTTC. It codes for CASNRLGGYEQYF.

This clonotype was counted a few times. The chain employs TRBV6-2 or TRBV6-3 and TRBJ2-2; 8 bases match TRBD2. CDR1 is MNHEY, CDR2 SVGEGT, per germline. CDR3 length equals 16 residues. After removal of 2 bases from V and 1 base from J, the junction contained 3 bases not matched to a gene. The CDR3 loop reads CASSYNAGGNTGELFF. In nucleotides, the CDR3 is TGTGCCAGCAGTTACAACGCGGGAGGGAACACCGGGGAGCTGTTTTTT.

This clonotype came up a few times. The chain recombines TRBV3-1 with TRBJ2-1; 9 nucleotides line up with TRBD1. The V gene's germline CDR1 is LGHDT and CDR2 YNNKEL (reference sequence). V lost 1 base to trimming and J lost 7 bases; unmatched junction nucleotides: 14. This CDR3 is built from 18 residues. CDR3: CASSQGLNSGQGWNEQFF. The CDR3, as DNA: TGTGCCAGCAGCCAAGGCCTTAACTCGGGACAGGGATGGAATGAGCAGTTCTTC.

This clonotype came up a few times. This chain links TRBV19 with TRBJ2-5; unclear D gene. The germline V and J ends were trimmed by 2 bases and 5 bases, with 9 bases remaining between them. Looked up from germline, CDR1 is LNHDA and CDR2 is SQIVND (reference sequence). The CDR3 runs 13 residues. The CDR3 sequence: CASSIPFVETQYF. Here the CDR3 DNA reads TGTGCCAGTAGTATACCATTCGTGGAGACCCAGTACTTC.

By frequency in the sample, this clonotype is medium-sized. This chain connects TRBV20-1 to TRBJ2-5, with 11 nucleotides matching TRBD2. Germline CDR1 and CDR2: DFQATT and SNEGSKA (reference sequence). This CDR3 region has 16 residues. The V and J ends lost 0 bases and 4 bases, in that order; junction bases with no gene match: 7. The CDR3 bases are TGCAGTGCTAGAGATCTGGCTAGCGGGAGGACAGAGACCCAGTACTTC. It encodes CSARDLASGRTETQYF.

This clonotype is judged medium-sized. V usage is TRBV6-2 or TRBV6-3 and J usage is TRBJ2-1, with TRBD2 identical over 9 bases. CDR3 length equals 16 residues. Germline V gene sequence: CDR1 MNHEY, CDR2 SVGEGT. J lost 9 bases, V lost 4 bases, and 13 bases had no gene match. DNA of the CDR3: TGTGCCAGCAGTTCCCCTTTAGCGGGAGAGGTAACTGAGCAGTTCTTC. Its translation: CASSSPLAGEVTEQFF.